These 3 T cell receptor beta chains originate from one sample sequenced in a study of blood T cells in healthy people across ages. The use of a sample-barcoded 5' primer and a J-beta primer mix characterized a second PCR of roughly 7 to 11 cycles. MiXCR, applied by TCRdb to the 5' RACE reads, yields one record per CDR3 protein. The sample shows 800,000 to 950,000 distinct CDR3 sequences, 35% to 40% of them seen only once. The material sequenced was blood. All receptors derive from a man between 18 and 29 years old in good health.

This clonotype was recorded many times. The rearrangement uses TRBV5-1 and TRBJ2-3; D ambiguous. CDR3 length: 15 residues. The V gene lost 5 bases and the J gene lost 1 base, with 14 bases spanning the gap. CDR1 is SGHRS, CDR2 YFSETQ, per germline. CDR3 sequence reads: CASSFGRYGTDTQYF. The DNA of the CDR3 is TGCGCCAGCAGTTTCGGCCGGTACGGCACAGATACGCAGTATTTT.

V is TRBV4-3 and J is TRBJ2-5; 9 nucleotides match TRBD2. The V gene end was trimmed by 0 bases and the J gene end by 11 bases; junction bases not matched to a gene: 13. CDR1 LGHNA and CDR2 YSLEER come from the germline V gene. The CDR3 loop spans 16 amino acids. CDR3 region: CASSQEVAGASGEQYF. The DNA for the CDR3 is TGCGCCAGCAGCCAAGAGGTAGCGGGGGCCAGCGGTGAGCAGTACTTC.

The rearrangement joins TRBV5-1 to TRBJ1-2, with D unresolved. The CDR3 contains 14 residues. Trimming shortened V by 3 bases and J by 5 bases, and 14 bases separated the two germline ends. The germline CDR1 and CDR2 sequences are SGHRS and YFSETQ. The CDR3 spells CASSSDLSIYGYTF. Written as DNA, the CDR3 is TGCGCCAGCAGCTCCGACCTCTCCATATATGGCTACACCTTC. The full variable domain, its missing parts supplied by reference TRBV5-1 and TRBJ1-2, is KAGVTQTPRYLIKTRGQQVTLSCSPISGHRSVSWYQQTPGQGLQFLFEYFSETQRNKGNFPGRFSGRQFSNSRSEMNVSTLELGDSALYLCASSSDLSIYGYTFGSGTRLTVV.